Below, 30 T cell receptor beta chains from the same sample are listed, as sequenced in a study of shared clonotypes between healthy human individuals. Sequencing was performed with immunoSEQ multiplex PCR; in TCRdb, only in-frame clones are kept and a portion is missing. The sample lists 490,000 or so clones, about 79% seen once, with roughly 13% in the top ten. Material: PBMCs. The receptors were sampled from a woman aged 35 to 49 in good health. Some clones in this sample may be carry-over from other donors' samples.

This clone was detected many times. J is TRBJ1-5 and V is TRBV6-1; D is unresolved. V lost 7 bases and J lost 3, with 13 bases in between. The CDR3 has 14 amino acids. The germline CDR1 and CDR2 sequences are MNHNS and SASEGT. CDR3: CASTLPTYNQPQHF. CDR3 DNA: TGTGCCAGCACCCTCCCGACCTACAATCAGCCCCAGCATTTT.

The V gene is TRBV6-6, the J gene TRBJ1-5; D may be TRBD1 (5 bases). Trimming left V 5 bases short and J 0 bases short, with 11 bases between. Germline assignment: CDR1 MNHNY and CDR2 SVGAGI (reference sequence). This CDR3 has 15 amino acids. The CDR3 DNA reads TGTGCCAGCAGTGACCAGGGAAGTAGCAATCAGCCCCAGCATTTT. Translating it yields CASSDQGSSNQPQHF.

V and J are TRBV15 and TRBJ2-5; 9 bases fit TRBD1. The last part of the DNA fits TRBJ2-7 better; the J call may be wrong. The CDR3 has 15 residues. The germline gives CDR1 LNHNV, CDR2 YYDKDF (reference sequence). CDR3 region: CATSRERTGAYEQYF. As DNA, the CDR3 is TGTGCCACCAGCAGAGAGCGGACAGGGGCCTACGAGCAGTACTTC.

Turning to this clone: This could be a read error, since a much larger clone is one nucleotide away. This chain joins TRBV4-1 and TRBJ2-6; D is undetermined. Trimming removed 5 bases from V and 1 base from J, with 0 bases in between. The CDR3 loop spans 12 amino acids. The V gene's germline CDR1 is MGHRA and CDR2 YSYEKL. The CDR3 DNA reads TGCGCCAGCAGCTCTGGGGCCAACGTCCTGACTTTC. It yields the protein CASSSGANVLTF.

The chain couples TRBV28 to TRBJ1-2; 7 nucleotides match TRBD1. In germline, CDR1 is MDHEN, CDR2 SYDVKM. The V segment lost 2 bases and the J segment 8 bases; nucleotides outside the gene matches: 8. The CDR3 loop spans 14 amino acids. The CDR3 nucleotides read TGTGCCAGCAGTTTAGTAACAGGGGTTGAAGGCTACACCTTC. This encodes CASSLVTGVEGYTF.

This chain links TRBV27 with TRBJ1-5, with D hard to call. V lost 6 bases to trimming and J lost 0 bases, with 12 bases between them. The germline V gene encodes CDR1 MNHEY and CDR2 SMNVEV (reference sequence). The CDR3 extends over 15 amino acids. The CDR3 DNA sequence: TGTGCCAGCAGCTACAGTCCTTATAGCAATCAGCCCCAGCATTTT. Translated: CASSYSPYSNQPQHF.

J is TRBJ1-1 and V is TRBV4-2; possible D gene TRBD1, 5 bases. This CDR3 comprises 16 residues. Germline-derived CDR1 and CDR2 are LGHNA and YNFKEQ. Trimming stripped 0 bases from V and 1 base from J, with 12 bases between. The CDR3 nucleotides are TGTGCCAGCAGCCAAGAGGGCGCGGGGCCGAACACTGAAGCTTTCTTT. Translated: CASSQEGAGPNTEAFF.

This chain uses TRBV27 with TRBJ2-7; D is ambiguous. Trimming shortened V by 2 bases and J by 2 bases, and 16 bases separated the two germline ends. Per the germline V gene, CDR1 is MNHEY and CDR2 is SMNVEV (reference sequence). The CDR3 is 16 amino acids. CDR3 sequence (DNA): TGTGCCAGCAGTTTAAGGGCCAAGGCAGCGCCCTACGAGCAGTACTTC. Its protein product is CASSLRAKAAPYEQYF.

With regard to this clone: Other DNA sequences in this sample translate to the same CDR3. The chain links TRBV15 to TRBJ2-5; no definite D call. This CDR3 comprises 13 residues. Germline lookup yields CDR1 LNHNV and CDR2 YYDKDF (reference sequence). Trimming removed 0 bases from V and 3 bases from J, with 5 bases in between. CDR3 residues: CATSRDTEETQYF. In DNA form, the CDR3 reads TGTGCCACCAGCAGAGATACGGAAGAGACCCAGTACTTC.

The chain employs TRBV11-2 and TRBJ2-7; 8 bases align to TRBD1. The CDR3 is 15 residues long. The germline V gene has CDR1 SGHAT and CDR2 FQNNGV. V shed 5 bases, J shed 7 bases, and the junction held 13 bases outside the gene matches. The CDR3, as DNA: TGTGCCAGCAGCGCACAGACAGGGGTAACGAGGGAGCAGTACTTC. This translates into CASSAQTGVTREQYF.

The V and J genes are TRBV5-1 and TRBJ1-1; D remains ambiguous. Trimming removed 0 bases at V and 9 bases at J, with 12 bases between. The CDR3 consists of 13 residues. Germline V CDR1 and CDR2: SGHRS, YFSETQ. CDR3 nucleotide sequence: TGCGCCAGCAGCTTGGAGGAGAGATGGCAAGCTTTCTTT. Its protein is CASSLEERWQAFF.

The chain uses TRBV18 and TRBJ2-2, with a weak D call TRBD2 (5 bases). This CDR3 contains 18 residues. CDR1 KGHSH and CDR2 LQKENI come from the germline V gene. V shed 2 bases and J shed 5 bases, with 21 bases lying between them. The CDR3 here is CASSPAAAAAQGTGELFF. CDR3 nucleotides: TGTGCCAGCTCACCAGCGGCAGCGGCCGCCCAAGGAACCGGGGAGCTGTTTTTT.

J is TRBJ1-4 and V is TRBV5-8, with a weak D call TRBD1 (5 bases). The CDR3 has 16 residues. CDR1 and CDR2 (germline): SGHTS, YDEGEE. V was trimmed by 1 base and J by 0 bases, leaving 10 bases between them. The CDR3 reads CASSLLGTTTNEKLFF. CDR3 DNA sequence: TGTGCCAGCAGCTTGTTAGGGACTACAACTAATGAAAAACTGTTTTTT.

The chain combines TRBV4-2 with TRBJ2-3; the match to TRBD2 covers 7 bases. CDR1 and CDR2 (germline): LGHNA, YNFKEQ. The CDR3 length is 15 residues. The ends lost 1 base at V and 6 bases at J; junction bases unmatched: 7. The CDR3 sequence: CASSQGRTSPDTQYF. CDR3 DNA: TGTGCCAGCAGCCAAGGTCGGACTAGTCCCGATACGCAGTATTTT.

This clone was observed a few times. The chain employs TRBV11-2 and TRBJ2-7; the match to TRBD1 covers 9 bases. With 1 base clipped from V and 5 bases from J, the junction kept 9 bases outside the gene matches. CDR1 and CDR2 (germline): SGHAT, FQNNGV. The CDR3 runs to 16 residues. CDR3 protein: CASSLVVGTGMHEQYF. CDR3 nucleotides: TGTGCCAGCAGCTTAGTCGTGGGGACAGGGATGCACGAGCAGTACTTC.

There are many counts of this clone. V usage is TRBV5-1 and J usage is TRBJ1-4; possibly TRBD1 for D (5 bases). The V gene lost 2 bases and the J gene lost 5 bases, with 16 bases spanning the gap. Germline V gene lookup returns CDR1 SGHRS and CDR2 YFSETQ. This CDR3 is 16 amino acids long. This CDR3 reads CASSLLRAGQNEKLFF. CDR3 nucleotides: TGCGCCAGCAGCTTATTACGGGCAGGGCAAAATGAAAAACTGTTTTTT.

The CDR3 region is CASSYSPSGTYEQYF. In nucleotides, the CDR3 is TGTGCCAGCAGTTACTCACCTAGCGGAACCTACGAGCAGTACTTC. The chain has TRBV6-6 and TRBJ2-7; 7 positions match TRBD2. CDR1 is MNHNY and CDR2 is SVGAGI in the germline V gene (reference sequence). This CDR3 comprises 15 residues. V lost 0 bases to trimming and J lost 2 bases; unmatched junction nucleotides: 4.

The chain is built from TRBV19 and TRBJ1-1, with 8 bases identical to TRBD1. The CDR3 length is 15 residues. V was pared by 1 base and J by 1 base, with 2 bases of the junction left unmatched. CDR1 is LNHDA and CDR2 is SQIVND in the germline V gene (reference sequence). The CDR3 loop reads CASSIVQGANTEAFF. DNA for the CDR3: TGTGCCAGTAGTATAGTTCAGGGGGCGAACACTGAAGCTTTCTTT.

As to this clone: This same CDR3 is encoded by further DNA sequences in the sample. The chain uses TRBV5-1 and TRBJ2-5, with D unresolved. The V end was cut by 0 bases, the J end by 2 bases, with 8 bases between. Germline V lookup: CDR1 SGHRS, CDR2 YFSETQ. The CDR3 runs to 14 residues. CDR3 sequence (DNA): TGCGCCAGCAGCTTGGGTGGGAATCAAGAGACCCAGTACTTC. Protein product: CASSLGGNQETQYF.

V gene TRBV18 combines with J gene TRBJ2-7; TRBD2 aligns across 8 bases. CDR1 KGHSH and CDR2 LQKENI come from the germline V gene. The CDR3 length is 15 residues. The junction had 10 bases not matched to a gene; V was cut back by 2 bases and J by 7 bases. CDR3 in amino acids: CASSPTPGGSREQYF. The CDR3 DNA follows: TGTGCCAGCTCACCAACCCCGGGAGGGTCTAGGGAGCAGTACTTC.

The J gene is TRBJ1-5, the V gene TRBV30; weak D call: TRBD1 (5 bases). V was cut by 1 base and J by 3 bases, with 13 bases left in between. The CDR3 has 15 amino acids. The germline V gene encodes CDR1 GTSNPN and CDR2 SVGIG (reference sequence). CDR3 sequence reads: CAWSGRTFLNQPQHF. DNA for the CDR3: TGTGCCTGGAGTGGGAGGACATTCCTCAATCAGCCCCAGCATTTT.

This chain joins TRBV30 and TRBJ2-7; D perhaps matches TRBD1 (6 bases). The CDR3 has 12 residues. V gave up 7 bases and J gave up 3 bases, with 13 bases separating them. Per germline, CDR1 GTSNPN and CDR2 SVGIG (reference sequence). The CDR3 here is CASAGEYYEQYF. The CDR3 DNA is TGTGCCTCGGCAGGGGAATACTACGAGCAGTACTTC.

The V and J genes are TRBV7-9 and TRBJ2-3; no clear D. This CDR3 comprises 16 residues. V was trimmed by 5 bases and J by 0 bases, leaving 15 bases between them. CDR1 and CDR2 from the germline V gene are SEHNR and FQNEAQ (reference sequence). CDR3 in amino acids: CASSHKRQISTDTQYF. The CDR3 coding sequence is TGTGCCAGCAGCCACAAGAGGCAGATTAGCACAGATACGCAGTATTTT.

CDR3 residues: CASSFQPGPMGEQYF. CDR3 bases: TGTGCCAGCAGTTTCCAACCGGGTCCAATGGGGGAGCAGTACTTC. The J gene is TRBJ2-7, the V gene TRBV27; D not resolved. Germline V CDR1 and CDR2: MNHEY, SMNVEV (reference sequence). The CDR3 loop spans 15 amino acids. V was pared by 3 bases and J by 7 bases, with 19 bases between.

A remark on this clone: At one boundary the junction diverges from the germline segment, which might be a read error. At the DNA level, this CDR3 is encoded by other sequences in the same sample as well. The chain combines TRBV7-7 with TRBJ2-1; 16 nucleotides align to TRBD2. The CDR3 sequence is 15 residues long. Germline loops: CDR1 SSHAT, CDR2 FNYEAQ (reference sequence). The CDR3 here is CASSLGLAGGNEQFF. CDR3 DNA sequence: TGTGCTAGCAGCTTGGGACTAGCGGGAGGGAATGAGCAGTTCTTC.

The chain is built from TRBV28 and TRBJ2-2; D remains ambiguous. V lost 5 bases to trimming and J lost 4 bases, with 11 bases between them. This CDR3 region has 14 residues. Germline CDR1 and CDR2: MDHEN and SYDVKM. This CDR3 is CASSGGPITGELFF. For the CDR3, the DNA is TGTGCCAGCAGTGGTGGACCAATCACCGGGGAGCTGTTTTTT.

This chain links TRBV6-1 with TRBJ1-1; 9 nucleotides agree with TRBD1. The CDR3 loop spans 15 amino acids. Germline V gene data show CDR1 as MNHNS and CDR2 as SASEGT. The V segment lost 7 bases and the J segment 0 bases; nucleotides outside the gene matches: 6. Written as DNA, the CDR3 is TGTGCCAGCACCAAACAGGGGGCGGTGAACACTGAAGCTTTCTTT. It is translated as CASTKQGAVNTEAFF.

CDR3 DNA: TGTGCCAGCGCAGGGACTAGCGAAGAGACCCAGTACTTC. Translated, it gives CASAGTSEETQYF. The chain combines TRBV11-2 with TRBJ2-5; 10 bases map to TRBD2. The V gene's germline CDR1 is SGHAT and CDR2 FQNNGV. With 8 bases clipped from V and 3 bases from J, the junction kept 3 bases outside the gene matches. The CDR3 has 13 amino acids.

The chain uses TRBV6-1 and TRBJ1-1; D possibly corresponds to TRBD1 (6 bases). Germline lookup yields CDR1 MNHNS and CDR2 SASEGT. The CDR3 is 15 residues long. V was cut by 6 bases and J by 4 bases, with 18 bases left in between. The CDR3, as DNA: TGTGCCAGCAGACAACAGGGATTTATGCCCACTGAAGCTTTCTTT. It specifies CASRQQGFMPTEAFF.

V gene TRBV11-2 combines with J gene TRBJ1-1; D is undetermined. CDR3 length: 11 amino acids. Trimming removed 1 base at V and 8 bases at J, with 5 bases between. Germline lookup yields CDR1 SGHAT and CDR2 FQNNGV. CDR3 residues: CASSLGSEAFF. DNA of the CDR3: TGTGCCAGCAGCTTAGGCTCAGAAGCTTTCTTT.